This T cell receptor beta chain stems from a study of OX40 agonist ivuxolimab in advanced cancers. The wider study: Therapy given before enrollment (anti-PD-1, anti-PD-L1 or anti-CTLA-4) was allowed, and over 35% had some. Partial responses were observed in three patients, of whom one had hepatocellular carcinoma and two had cutaneous melanoma.

The assay was immunoSEQ multiplex PCR, and TCRdb's table has in-frame clones only and misses some. The table includes 60,000 or so clones, 80% to 90% detected once. The V gene's germline CDR1 is SGDLS and CDR2 YYNGEE. This CDR3 spans 14 amino acids. The trim removed 4 bases at V and 5 bases at J, leaving 7 bases unmatched. Comment on this clone: The antigen is not known.

Notes on the study in general: At 0.1 to 3.0 mg/kg, clonal expansion of CD4+ and CD8+ blood T cells had occurred by week 6.

The receptor was derived from an adult with an advanced solid tumor such as melanoma, head and neck, liver or kidney cancer. The gene calls are TRBV9 and TRBJ2-7; 9 bases map to TRBD2. The source material was CD4+ or CD8+ T cells sorted from blood, sampled in a trial of the OX40 agonist ivuxolimab. The CDR3 DNA follows: TGTGCCAGCAGCTGGGGACTAGCCAAGGACGAGCAGTACTTC. It encodes CASSWGLAKDEQYF. The entire variable domain, with the rest obtained from reference TRBV9 and TRBJ2-7, is as follows: DSGVTQTPKHLITATGQRVTLRCSPRSGDLSVYWYQQSLDQGLQFLIQYYNGEERAKGNILERFSAQQFPDLHSELNLSSLELGDSALYFCASSWGLAKDEQYFGPGTRLTVT.